This T cell receptor beta chain appears in the sequencing data of a study of CXCR3-negative and CXCR3-positive naive CD8 T cells. Study results and limitations: Similar TRBV-TRBJ usage was seen in naive cells (both CXCR3-negative and CXCR3-positive), but memory cells differed. Whereas both naive subsets had comparably high diversity, memory CD8+ cells had much lower diversity. Upon cryopreservation, CXCR3 expression partially decreased, and most assays used fresh PBMCs.

The CDR3 runs 12 residues. CDR1 SQVTM and CDR2 ANQGSEA come from the germline V gene. The authors prepared UMI-labeled TRB cDNA libraries by 5' RACE. TCRdb re-called the 5' RACE reads; every CDR3 protein appears as one record, without DNA. Its listing shows under 55,000 distinct CDR3 sequences. About this clonotype: Its specificity is not known.

Sequenced sample: memory CD8+ T cells from blood. The source of this sequence is a human donor in good health. Some clones in this sample may be carry-over from other donors' samples. This rearrangement joins TRBV29-1 to TRBJ1-1. The CDR3: CSVWVIEAEAFF.